One sample yielded the 2 T cell receptor beta chains listed below, sequenced in a study of blood T cell repertoires in COVID-19. Clones were sequenced by immunoSEQ multiplex PCR, and TCRdb holds only the in-frame ones, with some missing. The sample contains about 170,000 clones, about four fifths of which appear only once. The sequencing input was peripheral blood. These receptors came from a man aged 35 to 55 who had recovered from COVID-19.

V and J are TRBV9 and TRBJ2-2, with 13 bases matching TRBD2. The CDR3 contains 16 residues. Per the germline V gene, CDR1 is SGDLS and CDR2 is YYNGEE. V shed 4 bases and J 6 bases; nucleotides not matched to a gene: 6. CDR3 in amino acids: CASSPLGTSGAGELFF. CDR3 bases: TGTGCCAGCAGCCCTCTAGGGACTAGCGGGGCCGGGGAGCTGTTTTTT.

In nucleotides, the CDR3 is TGTGCCAGCAGCTCCCGACTAGCGAGCGACAATGAGCAGTTCTTC. Translated, it gives CASSSRLASDNEQFF. The chain combines TRBV11-1 with TRBJ2-1, with 8 bases lining up with TRBD2. V shed 4 bases and J 5 bases; nucleotides not matched to a gene: 7. The CDR3 loop spans 15 amino acids. In germline, CDR1 is SGHAT, CDR2 FQDESV (reference sequence).